Below, 30 T cell receptor beta chains from the same sample are listed, as sequenced in a study of cytomegalovirus exposure and HLA in healthy donors. Using immunoSEQ multiplex PCR, the repertoire was profiled, and TCRdb retains in-frame clones only, with some absent. Among 150,000 to 200,000 clones listed, about 90% were seen once. Sequencing was carried out using PBMCs. These receptor sequences come from a woman under 30 in good health and CMV-seropositive.

This clone was counted once. The rearrangement links TRBV7-9 to TRBJ2-1; 12 positions match TRBD2. Trimming cost V 1 base and J 8 bases; bases outside gene matches: 3. This CDR3 contains 15 residues. Germline CDR1 reads SEHNR; CDR2 reads FQNEAQ (reference sequence). The CDR3 nucleotides are TGTGCCAGCAGCTTAGTGACTAGCGGGAGCGATGAGCAGTTCTTC. Amino acid sequence: CASSLVTSGSDEQFF.

This clone was detected a few times. The rearrangement uses TRBV6-1 and TRBJ2-1, with TRBD2 identical over 14 bases. V lost 8 bases, J lost 8 bases, and 8 bases stayed unmatched. The CDR3 runs to 15 residues. The germline V gene has CDR1 MNHNS and CDR2 SASEGT. The chain's CDR3 is CASPRGTSGSDEQFF. The CDR3 DNA follows: TGTGCCAGCCCGAGAGGGACTAGCGGGAGTGATGAGCAGTTCTTC.

The chain combines TRBV13 with TRBJ1-5; no clear D gene. V dropped 2 bases and J dropped 2 bases, with 10 bases sitting between them. CDR3 length: 15 amino acids. The germline CDR1 and CDR2 sequences are PRHDT and FYEKMQ (reference sequence). This CDR3 is CASSLTRGGNQPQHF. CDR3 DNA sequence: TGTGCCAGCAGCTTAACCCGGGGTGGCAATCAGCCCCAGCATTTT.

Concerning this clone itself: An end of the junction does not agree with germline; a read error may underlie this. The chain joins TRBV29-1 to TRBJ2-7; possibly TRBD2 for D (7 bases). The length of the CDR3 is 12 residues. CDR1 and CDR2 (germline): SQVTM, ANQGSEA. As DNA, the CDR3 is TGCAGCATTGAAGAAGGGGGGGACACACAGTACTTC. It codes for CSIEEGGDTQYF.

This clone showed up just a few times. V usage is TRBV29-1 and J usage is TRBJ2-2; 12 bases line up with TRBD2. Germline V CDR1 and CDR2: SQVTM, ANQGSEA. The CDR3 is 16 amino acids. V shed 6 bases, J shed 5 bases, and the junction held 10 bases outside the gene matches. The CDR3 loop reads CSVGLAGREGTGELFF. The CDR3 coding sequence is TGCAGCGTCGGACTAGCGGGAAGGGAGGGGACCGGGGAGCTGTTTTTT.

The rearrangement joins TRBV28 to TRBJ1-1, with D possibly matching TRBD1 (5 bases). The germline CDR1 and CDR2 sequences are MDHEN and SYDVKM. The CDR3 is 14 amino acids. V was pared by 6 bases and J by 2 bases, with 13 bases between. The CDR3 loop is CASSPGGANTEAFF. The CDR3 DNA sequence: TGTGCCAGCAGCCCGGGCGGGGCCAACACTGAAGCTTTCTTT. Full variable domain (missing parts from reference TRBV28 and TRBJ1-1): DVKVTQSSRYLVKRTGEKVFLECVQDMDHENMFWYRQDPGLGLRLIYFSYDVKMKEKGDIPEGYSVSREKKERFSLILESASTNQTSMYLCASSPGGANTEAFFGQGTRLTVV.

The chain joins TRBV10-2 to TRBJ1-1; 9 bases map to TRBD1. Germline V gives CDR1 WSHSY, CDR2 SAAADI. The CDR3 runs 15 residues. V was clipped by 7 bases and J by 3 bases; unmatched bases: 9. CDR3 amino acids: CASMGQGLGDTEAFF. As DNA, the CDR3 is TGCGCCAGCATGGGACAGGGACTTGGGGACACTGAAGCTTTCTTT.

The chain is built from TRBV15 and TRBJ2-5; 9 nucleotides match TRBD1. The CDR3 has 15 amino acids. The junction had 4 bases not matched to a gene; V was cut back by 3 bases and J by 2 bases. CDR1 LNHNV and CDR2 YYDKDF come from the germline V gene (reference sequence). The CDR3 reads CATSRDRGFQETQYF. In nucleotides, the CDR3 is TGTGCCACCAGCAGGGACAGGGGCTTTCAAGAGACCCAGTACTTC. The variable domain in full, with the rest retrieved from reference TRBV15 and TRBJ2-5, is DAMVIQNPRYQVTQFGKPVTLSCSQTLNHNVMYWYQQKSSQAPKLLFHYYDKDFNNEADTPDNFQSRRPNTSFCFLDIRSPGLGDTAMYLCATSRDRGFQETQYFGPGTRLLVL.

This sequence joins TRBV18 and TRBJ1-5; 7 nucleotides agree with TRBD1. This CDR3 comprises 17 residues. Germline V gene data show CDR1 as KGHSH and CDR2 as LQKENI. J lost 5 bases, V lost 2 bases, and 12 bases had no gene match. CDR3 sequence: CASSPARTGRRDQPQHF. DNA for the CDR3: TGTGCCAGCTCACCAGCCCGGACAGGAAGAAGAGATCAGCCCCAGCATTTT.

V is TRBV7-8 and J is TRBJ1-4; D possibly corresponds to TRBD1 (5 bases). Germline values: CDR1 SGHVS, CDR2 FQNEAQ. Between the trimmed V and J ends, which lost 3 bases and 1 base, there was a span of 9 bases. The CDR3 extends over 15 amino acids. The CDR3: CASSFWGGTNEKLFF. The CDR3 DNA is TGTGCCAGCAGCTTCTGGGGGGGAACTAATGAAAAACTGTTTTTT.

The chain uses TRBV14 and TRBJ2-5, with unresolved D. The V end lost 2 bases, the J end lost 5 bases, and 9 bases lay between the germline ends. Germline assignment: CDR1 SGHDN and CDR2 FVKESK. There are 13 residues in the CDR3. CDR3 bases: TGTGCCAGCAGCCAAAATCGTCGTGAGACCCAGTACTTC. Protein: CASSQNRRETQYF.

The V and J genes are TRBV29-1 and TRBJ2-7; TRBD1 aligns across 9 bases. Germline-derived CDR1 and CDR2 are SQVTM and ANQGSEA. This CDR3 has 13 residues. V lost 4 bases to trimming and J lost 5 bases; unmatched junction nucleotides: 6. CDR3 in DNA: TGCAGCGTTGGAACAGGGGGCATCGACGAGCAGTACTTC. Amino acid sequence: CSVGTGGIDEQYF.

This clone showed up just a few times. This chain links TRBV28 with TRBJ1-1; D might be TRBD1 (6 bases). Germline V gene sequence: CDR1 MDHEN, CDR2 SYDVKM. V shed 7 bases and J shed 0 bases, with 15 bases lying between them. The CDR3 sequence is 15 residues long. CDR3 region: CASKGWTALNTEAFF. CDR3 sequence (DNA): TGTGCCAGCAAGGGATGGACAGCCTTGAACACTGAAGCTTTCTTT.

The chain links TRBV5-1 to TRBJ1-4; 8 bases are shared with TRBD1. V trimming: 3 bases; J trimming: 7 bases; junction bases outside the gene matches: 2. Germline V gene lookup returns CDR1 SGHRS and CDR2 YFSETQ. The CDR3 extends over 13 amino acids. The CDR3 DNA reads as TGCGCCAGCAGCTGGCAGGGGGCTGAAAAACTGTTTTTT. Protein: CASSWQGAEKLFF.

The chain links TRBV11-3 to TRBJ2-1, with TRBD2 matching over 7 bases. The ends lost 5 bases at V and 4 bases at J; junction bases unmatched: 14. The germline V gene encodes CDR1 SGHNT and CDR2 YENEEA. The CDR3 consists of 17 residues. CDR3 residues: CASSPRAASGVYNEQFF. CDR3 in DNA: TGTGCCAGCAGCCCCCGAGCAGCTAGCGGAGTATACAATGAGCAGTTCTTC.

This clone was seen more than once but under ten times. The chain carries TRBV5-6 and TRBJ1-2, with TRBD1 as a possible D gene (6 bases). V was cut by 2 bases and J by 4 bases, with 12 bases left in between. Germline V gives CDR1 SGHDT, CDR2 YYEEEE. The CDR3 covers 14 residues. CDR3 bases: TGTGCCAGCAGCTTAAGGACAGCGAGCTATGGCTACACCTTC. This codes for CASSLRTASYGYTF.

The rearrangement joins TRBV5-1 to TRBJ2-3; 13 bases agree with TRBD2. V lost 2 bases and J lost 1; bases outside the gene matches: 13. This CDR3 spans 20 amino acids. Germline V gene data show CDR1 as SGHRS and CDR2 as YFSETQ. The CDR3 protein is CASSFITSGRAPPGTDTQYF. The CDR3 DNA reads TGCGCCAGCAGCTTCATAACTAGCGGGAGGGCCCCGCCAGGCACAGATACGCAGTATTTT.

The rearrangement uses TRBV28 and TRBJ2-7; 10 bases agree with TRBD1. This CDR3 contains 15 residues. The V gene's germline CDR1 is MDHEN and CDR2 SYDVKM. V gave up 5 bases and J gave up 4 bases; unmatched junction bases: 8. The CDR3 sequence: CASSPIRDRGYEQYF. DNA for the CDR3: TGTGCCAGCAGTCCGATACGGGACAGGGGATACGAGCAGTACTTC.

This sequence joins TRBV21-1 and TRBJ2-7; TRBD2 is the table's D call, not checked against the DNA. TRBV21-1 is reported as a pseudogene. This CDR3 spans 16 amino acids. The CDR3 loop reads CASSKVGFCGIYEQYF. The CDR3 nucleotides read TGTGCCAGCAGCAAAGTAGGTTTTTGCGGGATTTACGAGCAGTACTTC.

The chain carries TRBV11-2 and TRBJ2-1, with TRBD2 matching over 7 bases. Germline V gene lookup returns CDR1 SGHAT and CDR2 FQNNGV. With 3 bases clipped from V and 4 bases from J, the junction kept 6 bases outside the gene matches. This CDR3 is 15 amino acids long. This CDR3 is CASSFASGPYNEQFF. Here the CDR3 DNA reads TGTGCCAGCAGCTTCGCTAGCGGACCTTACAATGAGCAGTTCTTC.

J is TRBJ2-2 and V is TRBV2; D is perhaps TRBD1 (5 bases). Trimming stripped 7 bases from V and 2 bases from J, with 11 bases between. CDR1 and CDR2 from the germline V gene are SNHLY and FYNNEI. There are 14 residues in the CDR3. CDR3 DNA: TGTGCCAGCAATAGGGGTATCAACACCGGGGAGCTGTTTTTT. This sequence encodes CASNRGINTGELFF.

The chain is built from TRBV5-6 and TRBJ1-2; 7 positions agree with TRBD1. The length of the CDR3 is 13 residues. Germline assignment: CDR1 SGHDT and CDR2 YYEEEE. J lost 4 bases, V lost 4 bases, and 4 bases had no gene match. CDR3 sequence reads: CASSPGQPYGYTF. CDR3 in DNA: TGTGCCAGCAGCCCGGGACAGCCCTATGGCTACACCTTC.

This rearrangement joins TRBV28 to TRBJ1-5; no firm D call. The V end was cut by 2 bases, the J end by 4 bases, with 3 bases between. The germline gives CDR1 MDHEN, CDR2 SYDVKM. The CDR3 runs 12 residues. CDR3 in amino acids: CASSLQNQPQHF. The DNA for the CDR3 is TGTGCCAGCAGTTTACAGAATCAGCCCCAGCATTTT.

V usage is TRBV9 and J usage is TRBJ1-1; a weak D match, TRBD1 (5 bases). V lost 3 bases and J lost 0, with 12 bases in between. This CDR3 is built from 15 residues. The V gene's germline CDR1 is SGDLS and CDR2 YYNGEE. The CDR3 DNA sequence: TGTGCCAGCAGCGCAGGGTCTATTTTGAACACTGAAGCTTTCTTT. Protein: CASSAGSILNTEAFF.

J is TRBJ1-1 and V is TRBV4-2; D is ambiguous. The length of the CDR3 is 14 residues. The germline V gene has CDR1 LGHNA and CDR2 YNFKEQ. V lost 2 bases and J 3 bases, leaving 10 bases between the germline ends. The chain's CDR3 is CASSQRREYTEAFF. The DNA of the CDR3 is TGTGCCAGCAGCCAAAGGCGGGAATACACTGAAGCTTTCTTT.

This clone occurred once. The V call is TRBV19, the J call TRBJ2-3, with unresolved D. The germline V and J ends were trimmed by 5 bases and 6 bases, with 12 bases remaining between them. Germline V gene data show CDR1 as LNHDA and CDR2 as SQIVND (reference sequence). The CDR3 is 13 amino acids. CDR3: CASSAEEVDTQYF. CDR3 DNA: TGTGCCAGTAGTGCGGAAGAGGTTGATACGCAGTATTTT.

This sequence joins TRBV7-3 and TRBJ2-3, with a tentative D call TRBD2 (6 bases). CDR1 is SGHTA and CDR2 is FQGTGA in the germline V gene. The germline V and J ends were trimmed by 1 base and 3 bases, with 11 bases remaining between them. This CDR3 is built from 15 residues. CDR3 bases: TGTGCCAGCAGCTTAATCGGGGGTTCGACAGATACGCAGTATTTT. It codes for CASSLIGGSTDTQYF.

The chain couples TRBV20-1 to TRBJ2-1, with TRBD1 as a possible D gene (6 bases). Germline values: CDR1 DFQATT, CDR2 SNEGSKA (reference sequence). The V end was cut by 5 bases, the J end by 7 bases, with 9 bases between. CDR3 length: 11 residues. CDR3 sequence: CSAPRGNEQFF. The CDR3 DNA sequence: TGCAGTGCTCCTAGGGGGAATGAGCAGTTCTTC.

The rearrangement uses TRBV18 and TRBJ1-1; maybe TRBD1 (6 bases). CDR1 KGHSH and CDR2 LQKENI come from the germline V gene. The germline V and J ends were trimmed by 3 bases and 8 bases, with 10 bases remaining between them. This CDR3 is built from 12 residues. CDR3 DNA sequence: TGTGCCAGCTCACCCCTACAGGGAGAAGCTTTCTTT. Protein product: CASSPLQGEAFF.

The V gene is TRBV7-2, the J gene TRBJ2-7; 7 bases align to TRBD2. The germline V gene has CDR1 SGHTA and CDR2 FQGNSA. V lost 6 bases to trimming and J lost 6 bases; unmatched junction nucleotides: 14. The CDR3 runs to 15 residues. CDR3 amino acids: CASRAPSAGVREQYF. The DNA for the CDR3 is TGTGCCAGCAGAGCCCCGTCGGCGGGAGTCCGCGAGCAGTACTTC.